This T cell receptor beta chain was found in a study of cytomegalovirus exposure and HLA in healthy donors. PCR employed 60 Vbeta and 13 Jbeta primers. Clones were sequenced by immunoSEQ multiplex PCR, and TCRdb holds only the in-frame ones, with some missing. Of tens of thousands of clones listed, 10% are singletons. The CDR3 has 12 amino acids. V dropped 6 bases and J dropped 6 bases, with 10 bases sitting between them. The sequenced sample was PBMCs. The clonotype was recovered from a man in his sixties in good health and CMV-seropositive. The gene calls are TRBV23-1 and TRBJ2-3, with D possibly matching TRBD2 (6 bases). TRBV23-1 is an ORF, with its function uncertain. The CDR3 loop reads CASSWGVDTQYF. The CDR3 DNA is TGCGCCAGCAGCTGGGGGGTGGATACGCAGTATTTT.